This T cell receptor beta chain was sequenced during a study of PD-1 blockade in mismatch repair-deficient tumors. Study-wide points: After pembrolizumab, tumor-resident clones rose rapidly, then generally contracted before radiologic responses.

This table comes from immunoSEQ multiplex PCR, and its TCRdb copy is limited to in-frame clones, with some not included. The data show about 51,000 clones, approximately 84% seen once. Every patient had mismatch repair deficiency by PCR or immunohistochemistry. A few pembrolizumab responders had their TCRs sequenced. The length of the CDR3 is 16 residues. V was clipped by 2 bases and J by 4 bases, with 17 bases between them. The V gene's germline CDR1 is SGHVS and CDR2 FNYEAQ. A note on this clone: Its specificity is unknown.

The sample in question was peripheral blood, obtained more than 19 weeks after starting pembrolizumab. The V gene is TRBV7-6, the J gene TRBJ2-5; D possibly uses TRBD1 or TRBD2 (5 bases each). The receptor was derived from an adult with mismatch repair-deficient cancer. In nucleotides, the CDR3 is TGTGCCAGCAGCTTAACCGGGACGGCAGACGGAGAGACCCAGTACTTC. Encoded protein: CASSLTGTADGETQYF. The full variable domain, completed using reference TRBV7-6 and TRBJ2-5, is GAGVSQSPRYKVTKRGQDVALRCDPISGHVSLYWYRQALGQGPEFLTYFNYEAQQDKSGLPNDRFSAERPEGSISTLTIQRTEQRDSAMYRCASSLTGTADGETQYFGPGTRLLVL.